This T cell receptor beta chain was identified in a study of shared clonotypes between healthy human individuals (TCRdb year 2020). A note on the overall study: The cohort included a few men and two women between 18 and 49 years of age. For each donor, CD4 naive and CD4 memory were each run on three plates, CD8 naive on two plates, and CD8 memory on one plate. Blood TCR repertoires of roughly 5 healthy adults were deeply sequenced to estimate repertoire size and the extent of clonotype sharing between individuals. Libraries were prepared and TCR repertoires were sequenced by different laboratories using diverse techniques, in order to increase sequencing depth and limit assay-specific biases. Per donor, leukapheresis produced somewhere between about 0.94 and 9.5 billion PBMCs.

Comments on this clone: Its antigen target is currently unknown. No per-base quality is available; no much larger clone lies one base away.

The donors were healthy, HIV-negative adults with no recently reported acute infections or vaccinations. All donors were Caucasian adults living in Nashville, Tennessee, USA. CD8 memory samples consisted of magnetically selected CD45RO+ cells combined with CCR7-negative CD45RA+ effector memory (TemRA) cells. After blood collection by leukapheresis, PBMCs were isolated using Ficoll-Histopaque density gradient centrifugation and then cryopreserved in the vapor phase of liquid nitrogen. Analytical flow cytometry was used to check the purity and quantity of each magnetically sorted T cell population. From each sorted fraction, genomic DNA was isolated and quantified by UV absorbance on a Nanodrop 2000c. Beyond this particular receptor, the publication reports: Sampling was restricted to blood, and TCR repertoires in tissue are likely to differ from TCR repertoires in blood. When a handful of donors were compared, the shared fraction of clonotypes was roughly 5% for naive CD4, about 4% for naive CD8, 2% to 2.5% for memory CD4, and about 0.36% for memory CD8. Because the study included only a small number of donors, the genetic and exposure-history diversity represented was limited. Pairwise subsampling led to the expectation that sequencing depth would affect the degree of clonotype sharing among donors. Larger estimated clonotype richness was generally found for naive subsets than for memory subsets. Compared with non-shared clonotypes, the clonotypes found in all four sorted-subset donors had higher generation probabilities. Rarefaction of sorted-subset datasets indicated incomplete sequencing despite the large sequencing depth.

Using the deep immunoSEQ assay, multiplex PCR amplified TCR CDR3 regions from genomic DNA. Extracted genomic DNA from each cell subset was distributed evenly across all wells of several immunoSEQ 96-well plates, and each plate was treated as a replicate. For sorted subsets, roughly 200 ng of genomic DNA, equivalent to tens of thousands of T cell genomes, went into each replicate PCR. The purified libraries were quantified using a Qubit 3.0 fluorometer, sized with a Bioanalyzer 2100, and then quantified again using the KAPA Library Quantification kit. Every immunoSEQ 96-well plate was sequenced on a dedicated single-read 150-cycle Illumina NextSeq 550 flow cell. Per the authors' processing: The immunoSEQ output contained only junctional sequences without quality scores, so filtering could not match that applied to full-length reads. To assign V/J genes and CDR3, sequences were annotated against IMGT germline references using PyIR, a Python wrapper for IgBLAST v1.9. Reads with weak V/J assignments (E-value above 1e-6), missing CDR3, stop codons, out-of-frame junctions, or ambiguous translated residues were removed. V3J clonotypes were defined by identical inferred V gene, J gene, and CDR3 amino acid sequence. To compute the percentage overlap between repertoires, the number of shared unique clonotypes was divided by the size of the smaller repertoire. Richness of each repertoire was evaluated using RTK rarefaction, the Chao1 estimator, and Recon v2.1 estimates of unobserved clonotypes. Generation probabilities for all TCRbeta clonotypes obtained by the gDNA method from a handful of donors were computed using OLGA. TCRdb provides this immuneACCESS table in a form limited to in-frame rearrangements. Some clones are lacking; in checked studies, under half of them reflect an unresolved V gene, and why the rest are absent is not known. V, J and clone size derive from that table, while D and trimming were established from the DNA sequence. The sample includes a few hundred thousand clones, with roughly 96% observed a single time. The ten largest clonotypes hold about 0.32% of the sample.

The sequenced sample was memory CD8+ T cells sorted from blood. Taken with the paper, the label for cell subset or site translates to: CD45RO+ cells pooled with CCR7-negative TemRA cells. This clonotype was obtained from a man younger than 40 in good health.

The bases read TGTGCCATCAGTGATATGAGGACTAGCGGCAACAATGAGCAGTTCTTC. Its protein is CAISDMRTSGNNEQFF. The sequence links TRBV10-3 to TRBJ2-1; 10 central bases correspond to TRBD2. Clipping removes 3 bases from V and 5 bases from J, with 7 as the unmatched junction base count. There are 16 amino acids in the CDR3, from cysteine to phenylalanine inclusive. The read is trimmed to its CDR3 DNA, 48 bases read in frame from base 1. The germline V gene provides CDR1 ENHRY and CDR2 SYGVKD.